The present entry profiles one TCR beta chain with its context. The data were taken from a study of blood T cell repertoires in COVID-19. Study-wide context: The analysed material was cDNA or gDNA that came from T cells, B-cell-depleted T cells, or PBMCs.

TCRdb's table, derived via immunoSEQ multiplex PCR, lists solely in-frame clones and lacks some. Of 250,000 or so clones listed, over 80% are singletons. In terms of age and location, participants ranged from roughly 18 to 95 years and lived in about two dozen US areas. Germline CDR1 and CDR2: LGHDT and YNNKEL (reference sequence). V was pared by 1 base and J by 6 bases, with 4 bases of the junction left unmatched. The CDR3 has 14 residues. This TCR was recovered from a young woman with acute COVID-19. The chain joins TRBV3-1 (or the pseudogene TRBV3-2) to TRBJ2-3; TRBD2 agrees at 7 bases. Sequencing input: PBMCs or T cells enriched from blood (not recorded which). This chain's CDR3 is CASSQVEAGDTQYF. The DNA for the CDR3 is TGTGCCAGCAGCCAAGTAGAAGCGGGGGATACGCAGTATTTT.